The 23 T cell receptor beta chains presented below share a single source sample, sequenced in a study of read filtering for tumor transcriptome and immune sequencing. This library used approximately 390 ng RNA and molecular barcoded adaptors spanning alpha/delta and beta/gamma chains. TCRdb recomputed calls from the reads with MiXCR, one row per CDR3 protein. In the table there are 85,000 to 100,000 distinct CDR3 sequences, 20% to 25% of which are singletons. The sequencing input was a population of CD138-negative cells sorted from bone marrow. These receptor sequences come from a donor aged 40 or over with multiple myeloma.

This clonotype was counted only a few times. The chain joins TRBV5-1 to TRBJ1-2; 8 bases match TRBD1. The germline V gene encodes CDR1 SGHRS and CDR2 YFSETQ. With 4 bases clipped from V and 7 bases from J, the junction kept 9 bases outside the gene matches. The CDR3 extends over 14 amino acids. CDR3 DNA sequence: TGCGCCAGCAGCAGAGAGGACAGGGTCCCTGGCTACACCTTC. Protein: CASSREDRVPGYTF. The full variable domain, in which reference TRBV5-1 and TRBJ1-2 provide the parts outside the CDR3, is KAGVTQTPRYLIKTRGQQVTLSCSPISGHRSVSWYQQTPGQGLQFLFEYFSETQRNKGNFPGRFSGRQFSNSRSEMNVSTLELGDSALYLCASSREDRVPGYTFGSGTRLTVV.

With respect to this clonotype: Being one base from a much bigger clone, this may be a read error. The V gene is TRBV28, the J gene TRBJ1-1; no reliable D call. V was pared by 5 bases and J by 4 bases, with 8 bases between. The length of the CDR3 is 12 residues. Germline CDR1 and CDR2: MDHEN and SYDVKM. The CDR3 nucleotides are TGTGCCAGCAGTGCACAGCCCACTGAAGCTTTCTTT. Residues: CASSAQPTEAFF.

As regards this clonotype: A much larger clone sits a single nucleotide away, making a read error possible. The CDR3 carries no conserved terminal phenylalanine or tryptophan, so it likely arises from a read error. The V gene is TRBV29-1, the J gene TRBJ1-1, with D perhaps TRBD1 (5 bases). Germline V gene data show CDR1 as SQVTM and CDR2 as ANQGSEA. The CDR3 contains 11 residues. Trimming shortened V by 4 bases and J by 6 bases, and 9 bases separated the two germline ends. CDR3 region: CSVGGVSEAFI. The CDR3, as DNA: TGCAGCGTTGGGGGGGTTTCTGAAGCTTTCATT.

V and J are TRBV20-1 and TRBJ1-4; 7 bases are shared with TRBD1. CDR1 DFQATT and CDR2 SNEGSKA come from the germline V gene (reference sequence). The CDR3 sequence is 14 residues long. V shed 6 bases, J shed 4 bases, and the junction held 8 bases outside the gene matches. The CDR3 coding sequence is TGCAGTGCAACTCAGGGGGGGATTAATGAAAAACTGTTTTTT. This codes for CSATQGGINEKLFF.

With regard to this clonotype: It may be a read error: a sequence one base away is much more abundant. V gene TRBV20-1 combines with J gene TRBJ2-5; D call uncertain. Between the trimmed V and J ends, which lost 6 bases and 1 base, there was a span of 12 bases. The CDR3 loop spans 13 amino acids. Germline V gene lookup returns CDR1 DFQATT and CDR2 SNEGSKA (reference sequence). CDR3 sequence: CSAAGSTQETQYF. Here the CDR3 DNA reads TGCAGTGCAGCCGGGTCGACCCAAGAGACCCAGTACTTC.

This clonotype came up a few times. This may be a read error, as it is one base from a much larger clone. This CDR3 fails to terminate in the conserved phenylalanine or tryptophan, so it likely reflects a read error. This chain joins TRBV28 and TRBJ2-7; maybe TRBD1 (5 bases). Germline loops: CDR1 MDHEN, CDR2 SYDVKM. V dropped 2 bases and J dropped 3 bases, with 8 bases sitting between them. The CDR3 has 13 amino acids. The CDR3 reads CASSLTGNYEQYS. CDR3 DNA sequence: TGTGCCAGCAGTTTAACAGGCAACTACGAGCAGTACTCC.

At least ten counts were recorded for this clonotype. The chain links TRBV7-2 to TRBJ2-3, with D maybe TRBD2 (5 bases). Trimming took off 4 bases at V and 3 bases at J, with 8 bases between the two ends. Germline V gene sequence: CDR1 SGHTA, CDR2 FQGNSA. There are 13 residues in the CDR3. The DNA of the CDR3 is TGTGCCAGCAGCTCCCCGGGGACAGATACGCAGTATTTT. As protein: CASSSPGTDTQYF.

Remarks on this clonotype: This sequence may be a read error, since a much larger clone differs from it by one base. The chain is built from TRBV6-1 and TRBJ2-5; D uncertain. The CDR3 contains 15 residues. Trimming took off 10 bases at V and 1 base at J, with 19 bases between the two ends. In germline, CDR1 is MNHNS, CDR2 SASEGT. The CDR3 DNA follows: TGTGCCAACAGCGAAGCTGCCAGGTCCCAAGAGACCCAGTACTTC. Its translation is CANSEAARSQETQYF.

This clonotype showed up many times. This sequence joins TRBV19 and TRBJ1-1, with a tentative D call TRBD1 (6 bases). V lost 3 bases to trimming and J lost 0 bases, with 11 bases between them. The CDR3 contains 15 residues. Germline values: CDR1 LNHDA, CDR2 SQIVND (reference sequence). The CDR3 spells CASSMWRTVNTEAFF. CDR3 in DNA: TGTGCCAGTAGTATGTGGCGGACAGTGAACACTGAAGCTTTCTTT.

This clonotype has ten or more counts. V usage is TRBV5-1 and J usage is TRBJ1-6; D gene uncertain. Germline CDR1 and CDR2: SGHRS and YFSETQ. The CDR3 contains 13 residues. The ends were cut back, 0 bases at V and 7 bases at J, with 5 bases in the middle. This chain's CDR3 is CASSLAQNSPLHF. CDR3 nucleotides: TGCGCCAGCAGCTTGGCCCAAAATTCACCCCTCCACTTT.

Details on this clonotype: A read error is possible here, since a much larger clone lies one base away. The rearrangement uses TRBV2 and TRBJ1-1; the D gene is possibly TRBD1 (6 bases). V was clipped by 6 bases and J by 5 bases, with 16 bases between them. The CDR3 is 14 residues long. Germline CDR1 and CDR2: SNHLY and FYNNEI. The CDR3 sequence: CASSPDRWSTEAFF. Here the CDR3 DNA reads TGTGCCAGCAGCCCAGACAGGTGGAGTACTGAAGCTTTCTTT.

This clonotype appeared many times. The chain is built from TRBV5-1 and TRBJ2-7; 10 nucleotides agree with TRBD1. Germline V gene sequence: CDR1 SGHRS, CDR2 YFSETQ. V trimming: 5 bases; J trimming: 5 bases; junction bases outside the gene matches: 1. CDR3 length: 12 residues. DNA for the CDR3: TGCGCCAGCAGAGGGACAGGGGACGAGCAGTACTTC. It encodes CASRGTGDEQYF.

This clonotype was observed at least ten times. The V gene is TRBV2, the J gene TRBJ1-4; 9 bases are a match to TRBD1. In germline, CDR1 is SNHLY, CDR2 FYNNEI. Unmatched junction bases numbered 5, after V lost 11 bases and J lost 4 bases. This CDR3 region has 13 residues. CDR3: CACHRGRNEKLFF. The CDR3 DNA is TGTGCCTGCCACAGGGGGCGTAATGAAAAACTGTTTTTT.

Points on this clonotype: This may be a read error, as it is one base from a much larger clone. This chain connects TRBV5-1 to TRBJ1-1; D gene uncertain. CDR1 and CDR2 (germline): SGHRS, YFSETQ. This CDR3 comprises 17 residues. The CDR3 DNA reads TGCGCCAGCAGCTTGGCCCTAAACGTCGGCAGCGACACTGAAGCTTCCTTT. Translation: CASSLALNVGSDTEASF.

This clonotype was seen only a few times. The CDR3 nucleotides are TGTGCCAGCAGCTCATCGGACGGAGACTACGAGCAGTACTTC. Residues: CASSSSDGDYEQYF. This chain joins TRBV13 and TRBJ2-7, with D uncertain. This CDR3 is built from 14 residues. Per germline, CDR1 PRHDT and CDR2 FYEKMQ (reference sequence). The ends were cut back, 4 bases at V and 3 bases at J, with 13 bases in the middle.

In this sample, this clonotype turned up many times. The rearrangement joins TRBV5-1 to TRBJ2-5; no clear D. V dropped 0 bases and J dropped 2 bases, with 11 bases sitting between them. There are 15 residues in the CDR3. Germline values: CDR1 SGHRS, CDR2 YFSETQ. The CDR3 loop is CASSLGTVLQETQYF. The DNA for the CDR3 is TGCGCCAGCAGCTTGGGGACGGTCCTGCAAGAGACCCAGTACTTC.

This clonotype was seen at least ten times. This chain connects TRBV29-1 to TRBJ2-2, with D perhaps matching TRBD2 (5 bases). The ends were cut back, 6 bases at V and 8 bases at J, with 10 bases in the middle. The CDR3 length is 11 residues. Germline V gene sequence: CDR1 SQVTM, CDR2 ANQGSEA. CDR3 DNA sequence: TGCAGCGTGGAGGCGCAGGGGGAGCTGTTTTTT. Its translation is CSVEAQGELFF.

In its sample, this clonotype was seen a few times. V usage is TRBV15 and J usage is TRBJ1-5; D not certain. Per the germline V gene, CDR1 is LNHNV and CDR2 is YYDKDF (reference sequence). This CDR3 has 18 residues. V lost 5 bases and J 0 bases, leaving 20 bases between the germline ends. The DNA of the CDR3 is TGTGCCACCAGCGGAGGTCGAGGGAGGACTTTTAGCAATCAGCCCCAGCATTTT. This sequence encodes CATSGGRGRTFSNQPQHF.

In regard to this clonotype: A read error is likely, as this CDR3 ends without the conserved phenylalanine or tryptophan. The V call is TRBV29-1, the J call TRBJ2-3, with TRBD2 matching 9 bases. Germline V gene lookup returns CDR1 SQVTM and CDR2 ANQGSEA. This CDR3 is 15 amino acids long. The CDR3 DNA reads TGTAGCGTGGACCGGGCAGCGGGGGGTAAAAATACGCAGTATCTT. It yields the protein CSVDRAAGGKNTQYL.

This clonotype was found many times. This rearrangement joins TRBV10-3 to TRBJ1-5; D might be TRBD1 (5 bases). CDR1 and CDR2 (germline): ENHRY, SYGVKD. V was trimmed by 5 bases and J by 4 bases, leaving 9 bases between them. This CDR3 region has 13 residues. CDR3 region: CAISPGVNQPQHF. Written as DNA, the CDR3 is TGTGCCATCAGTCCGGGGGTGAATCAGCCCCAGCATTTT.

The chain recombines TRBV10-3 with TRBJ2-7; TRBD1 aligns across 11 bases. J lost 2 bases, V lost 1 base, and 4 bases had no gene match. The germline CDR1 and CDR2 sequences are ENHRY and SYGVKD. The CDR3 runs 16 residues. The DNA of the CDR3 is TGTGCCATCAGTGAGTGGGGGACAGGGGGACCCTACGAGCAGTACTTC. It yields the protein CAISEWGTGGPYEQYF.

In regard to this clonotype: A much larger clone is a single base away; this may be a read error. In DNA form, the CDR3 reads TGTGCCAGCAGTTTCGGTTCAATCAGTGAGCAGTTCTTC. Encoded protein: CASSFGSISEQFF. The chain links TRBV6-5 to TRBJ2-1; D gene ambiguous. Trimming cost V 4 bases and J 9 bases, with 13 bases left between them. The CDR3 loop spans 13 amino acids. The germline V gene has CDR1 MNHEY and CDR2 SVGAGI.

This clonotype was seen at least ten times. The chain couples TRBV12-3 or TRBV12-4 to TRBJ2-3, with unresolved D. V gave up 5 bases and J gave up 4 bases, with 7 bases separating them. The CDR3 runs 12 residues. CDR3 sequence reads: CASSQEADTQYF. Here the CDR3 DNA reads TGTGCCAGCAGTCAAGAGGCAGATACGCAGTATTTT.